This T cell receptor (beta chain) was obtained from a study of cytomegalovirus exposure and HLA in healthy donors. Of note for this clone: Its antigen is not identified.

The CDR3 is made up of 13 amino acids. V was trimmed by 4 bases and J by 6 bases, leaving 11 bases between them. Germline CDR1 reads MNHNY; CDR2 reads SVGAGI (reference sequence). Amplification used 60 Vbeta primers and 13 Jbeta primers. Some clones are missing from TCRdb's copy, which holds only in-frame ones; the method was immunoSEQ multiplex PCR. The sample holds approximately 200,000 clones, 84% seen once. Study-level results: Some public TCRs appeared in many individuals, while most sequences were rare.

This chain links TRBV6-6 with TRBJ2-3; D remains unclear. This receptor was obtained from a boy between 10 and 17 years old in good health and CMV-seronegative. Sequencing used PBMCs. The DNA for the CDR3 is TGTGCCAGCAGTTCTAACCTTGAGGATACGCAGTATTTT. Translated: CASSSNLEDTQYF.